Below, 26 T cell receptor beta chains from the same sample are listed, as sequenced in a study of HIV-infected children after antiretroviral therapy interruption. Described treatment: PENTA 11 planned treatment interruption arm or continuous ART arm. A 3' RACE protocol on RNA, with unique molecular identifiers, produced the TCR library. Each CDR3 protein is one row after TCRdb ran MiXCR on the 3' RACE reads. Of approximately 4,400 distinct CDR3 sequences listed, more than 4.5% are singletons. The sample here was CD45RO+ CD8+ T cells from PBMCs, pooled from several time points, taken from a donor given antiretroviral therapy, either interrupted or continuous. The sample's subset: memory CD8+ CD45RO+ CD45RA- T cells. These receptors came from a pool of human donors with HIV.

This clonotype has a handful of counts. V gene TRBV11-2 combines with J gene TRBJ2-2; D not resolved. Germline lookup yields CDR1 SGHAT and CDR2 FQNNGV. The V end lost 0 bases, the J end lost 0 bases, and 8 bases lay between the germline ends. This CDR3 has 16 residues. The CDR3: CASSLDRVPNTGELFF. CDR3 in DNA: TGTGCCAGCAGCTTAGATAGGGTTCCGAACACCGGGGAGCTGTTTTTT. Full variable domain (rest looked up from reference TRBV11-2 and TRBJ2-2): EAGVAQSPRYKIIEKRQSVAFWCNPISGHATLYWYQQILGQGPKLLIQFQNNGVVDDSQLPKDRFSAERLKGVDSTLKIQPAKLEDSAVYLCASSLDRVPNTGELFFGEGSRLTVL.

This clonotype was recorded many times. The chain recombines TRBV6-1 with TRBJ2-1; 12 bases align to TRBD2. J was trimmed by 9 bases and V by 2 bases; bases with no gene match: 11. The CDR3 consists of 17 residues. CDR1 is MNHNS, CDR2 SASEGT, per germline. This CDR3 is CASSEPASGGAWSEQFF. The CDR3 DNA reads TGTGCCAGCAGTGAACCGGCTAGCGGGGGGGCCTGGAGTGAGCAGTTCTTC.

This clonotype has a count of ten or more. The chain joins TRBV27 to TRBJ1-1; 8 bases align to TRBD1. V was pared by 5 bases and J by 5 bases, with 10 bases of the junction left unmatched. Germline V gene lookup returns CDR1 MNHEY and CDR2 SMNVEV (reference sequence). The CDR3 totals 15 residues. For the CDR3, the DNA is TGTGCCAGCAGTCCGTACAGGGGGAGTGATACTGAAGCTTTCTTT. Amino acids: CASSPYRGSDTEAFF.

Many counts were recorded for this clonotype. The chain combines TRBV28 with TRBJ1-4; a weak D match, TRBD1 (6 bases). This CDR3 is built from 15 residues. The V gene's germline CDR1 is MDHEN and CDR2 SYDVKM. Between the trimmed V and J ends, which lost 5 bases and 8 bases, there was a span of 18 bases. The CDR3 DNA reads TGTGCCAGCAGTCTGATTCTGGGGGCGGGAGAAAAACTGTTTTTT. It specifies CASSLILGAGEKLFF.

This clonotype has a count of ten or more. V gene TRBV11-2 combines with J gene TRBJ2-3; 7 positions agree with TRBD2. The V segment lost 5 bases and the J segment 2 bases; nucleotides outside the gene matches: 7. The CDR3 spans 15 residues. CDR1 and CDR2 from the germline V gene are SGHAT and FQNNGV. The CDR3 DNA reads TGTGCCAGCAGCAGACAGCGGGGTACCACAGATACGCAGTATTTT. Translation: CASSRQRGTTDTQYF.

This clonotype was seen at least ten times. This chain joins TRBV7-9 and TRBJ1-1; a weak D match, TRBD1 (6 bases). Per germline, CDR1 SEHNR and CDR2 FQNEAQ (reference sequence). Trimming left V 5 bases short and J 4 bases short, with 11 bases between. This CDR3 comprises 13 residues. The CDR3 DNA is TGTGCCAGCAGCGTAACAGGGATCACTGAAGCTTTCTTT. As protein: CASSVTGITEAFF.

This clonotype is labeled medium-sized. The CDR3 nucleotides are TGTGCCAGCAGTGTGTCGGGGGGGCAACAAGAGACCCAGTACTTC. Amino acids: CASSVSGGQQETQYF. The rearrangement links TRBV6-1 to TRBJ2-5; 8 bases map to TRBD2. The V segment lost 4 bases and the J segment 2 bases; nucleotides outside the gene matches: 6. This CDR3 has 15 amino acids. Germline values: CDR1 MNHNS, CDR2 SASEGT.

This clonotype showed up many times. V and J are TRBV7-8 and TRBJ2-1, with 9 bases that match TRBD2. The CDR3 runs to 16 residues. The germline CDR1 and CDR2 sequences are SGHVS and FQNEAQ. The trim removed 1 base at V and 3 bases at J, leaving 4 bases unmatched. The CDR3 protein is CASSLESGGYYNEQFF. Written as DNA, the CDR3 is TGTGCCAGCAGCTTAGAAAGCGGGGGGTACTACAATGAGCAGTTCTTC.

The chain uses TRBV30 and TRBJ2-7; 9 bases line up with TRBD1. Germline CDR1 reads GTSNPN; CDR2 reads SVGIG (reference sequence). CDR3 length equals 19 residues. The V gene end was trimmed by 3 bases and the J gene end by 0 bases; junction bases not matched to a gene: 18. This chain's CDR3 is CAWRRLETGGGLSSYEQYF. CDR3 DNA: TGTGCCTGGAGAAGGCTCGAAACAGGGGGCGGTCTCAGCTCCTACGAGCAGTACTTC.

This clonotype showed up many times. The V call is TRBV5-4, the J call TRBJ1-6; perhaps TRBD1 as D (5 bases). CDR1 and CDR2 from the germline V gene are SGHNT and YYREEE (reference sequence). CDR3 length equals 14 residues. Trimming took 0 bases from V and 8 from J, leaving 9 bases between them. The CDR3 protein is CASSLAGYDSPLHF. DNA for the CDR3: TGTGCCAGCAGCTTGGCAGGGTACGATTCACCCCTCCACTTT.

By proportion, this clonotype is medium-sized (0.01 to 0.1%). The genes are TRBV20-1 and TRBJ2-3; 7 nucleotides agree with TRBD1. V shed 3 bases, J shed 2 bases, and the junction held 17 bases outside the gene matches. Germline loops: CDR1 DFQATT, CDR2 SNEGSKA (reference sequence). The CDR3 is made up of 18 amino acids. The CDR3 loop is CSARDLHRDSAHTDTQYF. In nucleotides, the CDR3 is TGCAGTGCTAGGGACCTACACCGGGACAGCGCCCACACAGATACGCAGTATTTT.

This clonotype occurred a few times. The CDR3 DNA follows: TGTGCCAGCAGCCTCATGGACACTGAAGCTTTCTTT. Translation: CASSLMDTEAFF. The chain combines TRBV12-1 with TRBJ1-1. TRBV12-1 is an annotated pseudogene. The length of the CDR3 is 12 residues.

This clonotype was picked up a small number of times. The rearrangement joins TRBV6-5 to TRBJ2-5; 8 bases line up with TRBD1. CDR3 size: 15 residues. Germline loops: CDR1 MNHEY, CDR2 SVGAGI. With 6 bases clipped from V and 2 bases from J, the junction kept 8 bases outside the gene matches. CDR3 sequence: CASSPQGGRQETQYF. As DNA, the CDR3 is TGTGCCAGCAGCCCACAGGGGGGAAGACAAGAGACCCAGTACTTC.

This clonotype occurred a few times. This chain links TRBV6-4 with TRBJ1-1, with D uncertain. V lost 5 bases, J lost 4 bases, and 8 bases lay in between. The CDR3 runs 12 residues. CDR1 and CDR2 from the germline V gene are MRHNA and SNTAGT. The CDR3 DNA is TGTGCCAGCAGTCCCCGGGTCACTGAAGCTTTCTTT. Protein: CASSPRVTEAFF.

This clonotype was found many times. The J gene is TRBJ1-2, the V gene TRBV10-3; maybe TRBD1 (5 bases). Germline values: CDR1 ENHRY, CDR2 SYGVKD. V was trimmed by 2 bases and J by 14 bases, leaving 15 bases between them. This CDR3 has 12 amino acids. CDR3 DNA sequence: TGTGCCATCAGTGAGGGGGGACTACCGTGGACCTTC. Its protein is CAISEGGLPWTF.

The V and J genes are TRBV4-2 and TRBJ2-2; D gene unclear. Trimming pared 3 bases from V and 6 bases from J, leaving 2 bases between. Looked up from germline, CDR1 is LGHNA and CDR2 is YNFKEQ. CDR3 length: 11 amino acids. The CDR3 loop reads CASSHSGELFF. The DNA of the CDR3 is TGTGCCAGCAGCCATTCCGGGGAGCTGTTTTTT.

This clonotype has at least ten counts. The rearrangement uses TRBV5-6 and TRBJ2-7, with D hard to call. The CDR3 spans 11 residues. V dropped 5 bases and J dropped 4 bases, with 7 bases sitting between them. Germline-derived CDR1 and CDR2 are SGHDT and YYEEEE. The CDR3 here is CASSHGYEQYF. CDR3 coding DNA: TGTGCCAGCAGTCATGGTTACGAGCAGTACTTC. The full variable domain, in which reference TRBV5-6 and TRBJ2-7 provide the parts outside the CDR3, is DAGVTQSPTHLIKTRGQQVTLRCSPKSGHDTVSWYQQALGQGPQFIFQYYEEEERQRGNFPDRFSGHQFPNYSSELNVNALLLGDSALYLCASSHGYEQYFGPGTRLTVT.

This clonotype has a count of ten or more. One end of the junction does not line up with germline, which may come from a read error. The CDR3 loop is CAWSYGTGVYAQYF. CDR3 sequence (DNA): TGTGCCTGGAGTTACGGGACAGGGGTCTACGCGCAGTACTTC. V usage is TRBV30 and J usage is TRBJ2-7; 10 nucleotides agree with TRBD1. This CDR3 comprises 14 residues. Looked up from germline, CDR1 is GTSNPN and CDR2 is SVGIG (reference sequence).

The chain uses TRBV29-1 and TRBJ2-1; possible D gene TRBD1, 5 bases. CDR3 length equals 14 residues. Per the germline V gene, CDR1 is SQVTM and CDR2 is ANQGSEA. Trimming shortened V by 8 bases and J by 2 bases, and 16 bases separated the two germline ends. The CDR3 region has the DNA TGCAGCTCAGACGGCGACAGAACCTACAATGAGCAGTTCTTC. Translation gives CSSDGDRTYNEQFF.

This clonotype was observed many times. The rearrangement uses TRBV2 and TRBJ1-2; the match to TRBD1 covers 8 bases. CDR3 length: 17 residues. Germline CDR1 reads SNHLY; CDR2 reads FYNNEI. V was clipped by 3 bases and J by 4 bases; unmatched bases: 13. CDR3 coding DNA: TGTGCCAGCAGTGACCCCCCAGGGGGCGACTTTTCCTATGGCTACACCTTC. Translation gives CASSDPPGGDFSYGYTF.

This clonotype was observed at least ten times. The chain carries TRBV7-3 and TRBJ2-2, with D possibly matching TRBD1 (6 bases). The V and J ends lost 3 bases and 3 bases respectively, with 8 bases between them. The germline V gene encodes CDR1 SGHTA and CDR2 FQGTGA. The CDR3 length is 14 residues. The CDR3 protein is CASSLDSYTGELFF. The DNA of the CDR3 is TGTGCCAGCAGCTTGGACAGTTACACCGGGGAGCTGTTTTTT.

Note on this clonotype: The junction differs from germline at one of its ends, possibly a read error. The chain uses TRBV10-3 and TRBJ2-6, with D maybe TRBD1 (6 bases). The V gene's germline CDR1 is ENHRY and CDR2 SYGVKD. This CDR3 is 17 amino acids long. The CDR3 DNA reads TGTGCCATCAGTGACCTCCCTCCAGGGGACGGGGCCAACGTCCTGACATTC. Its protein is CAISDLPPGDGANVLTF.

By its share, this clonotype is large (0.1 to 1%). J is TRBJ2-2 and V is TRBV13; TRBD1 matches 8 bases. Germline CDR1 and CDR2: PRHDT and FYEKMQ (reference sequence). This CDR3 has 15 residues. V was pared by 5 bases and J by 5 bases, with 7 bases of the junction left unmatched. CDR3 amino acids: CASSREGQGTGELFF. The CDR3 DNA follows: TGTGCCAGCAGCCGGGAAGGACAGGGAACCGGGGAGCTGTTTTTT.

The chain combines TRBV12-3 or TRBV12-4 with TRBJ2-1; TRBD2 agrees at 10 bases. The CDR3 totals 13 residues. V lost 1 base and J lost 9; bases outside the gene matches: 0. The CDR3 nucleotides read TGTGCCAGCAGTTTAGGGACTAGCGGTGAGCAGTTCTTC. Its translation: CASSLGTSGEQFF.

This clonotype was picked up a small number of times. This chain joins TRBV4-1 and TRBJ1-1, with D maybe TRBD1 (6 bases). V was cut by 3 bases and J by 3 bases, with 20 bases left in between. This CDR3 contains 17 residues. Looked up from germline, CDR1 is MGHRA and CDR2 is YSYEKL. CDR3 sequence: CASSHERGTLSHTEAFF. The CDR3 DNA reads as TGCGCCAGCAGCCACGAGAGGGGGACCCTGTCGCACACTGAAGCTTTCTTT.

This clonotype is judged medium-sized. The chain combines TRBV28 with TRBJ2-2; D possibly matches TRBD1 or TRBD2 (5 bases each). With 5 bases removed from V and 2 bases from J, the gap between germline ends came to 18 bases. This CDR3 spans 17 amino acids. The V gene's germline CDR1 is MDHEN and CDR2 SYDVKM. CDR3 nucleotide sequence: TGTGCCAGCAGTCGCACCGGGGTGGGGCGAAACACCGGGGAGCTGTTTTTT. It translates to CASSRTGVGRNTGELFF.